This record looks at one T cell receptor (beta chain) sequence and its context. Its antigen is undetermined. CD4+ cell separation produced CD45RA+ naive and CD45RA-negative memory subsets. This entry comes from a study of shared clonotypes between healthy human individuals. Study findings and constraints: Clonotype sharing levels among donors were expected to vary with sequencing depth.

Genomic DNA of each subset was evenly split across several immunoSEQ plates. Original analysis: ImmunoSEQ output held junction-only sequences without quality scores, so filtering differed. Here immunoSEQ multiplex PCR was the method, and the copy in TCRdb shows in-frame clones only, minus some. The DNA was the basis for D and trimming; V, J and clone size are from that table. The table shows about a million clones, with more than 65% occurring only once. Sample: memory CD4+ T cells sorted from blood. Stated subset: CD45RA-negative fraction. The sequence was collected from a young man in good health.

CDR3 coding DNA: TGTGCCAGCAGAGGGGACACCTACGAGCAGTACTTC. Translation gives CASRGDTYEQYF. V usage is TRBV2 and J usage is TRBJ2-7; a weak D match, TRBD1 (6 bases). There are 12 residues in the CDR3. Germline CDR1 and CDR2: SNHLY and FYNNEI. Trimming stripped 6 bases from V and 2 bases from J, with 8 bases between.